This TCR beta chain emerged from a study of shared T cell receptors in the human thymus. Some clones are missing from TCRdb's copy, which holds only in-frame ones; the method was immunoSEQ multiplex PCR. The table shows hundreds of thousands of clones, with roughly 90% occurring only once. Germline-derived CDR1 and CDR2 are SGHRS and YFSETQ. The ends lost 4 bases at V and 9 bases at J; junction bases unmatched: 4. The CDR3 has 12 residues. The same sample was also studied in work on human thymus T cells.

The chain is built from TRBV5-1 and TRBJ2-1; TRBD1 aligns across 7 bases. Sequenced: thymocytes. This sequence originates from a boy younger than two with a congenital heart defect. Written as DNA, the CDR3 is TGCGCCAGCAGCCCCTCAGGGGGTGAGCAGTTCTTC. Protein product: CASSPSGGEQFF.